The 29 T cell receptor beta chains below come from one sample, sequenced in a study of blood T cell repertoires in COVID-19 (dated by TCRdb to between 2020 and 2021). Library generation was performed with the immunoSEQ multiplex PCR assay. The table was pulled from immuneACCESS by TCRdb, which kept in-frame rearrangements only. Such tables lose some clones; where checked, under half of the loss comes from unresolved V genes, and the rest has no known cause. The sample data list approximately 250,000 clones, and less than 85% of these were observed just once. Jointly, the top ten make up about 4.5% of the sample. Material: peripheral blood. Source of these receptors: a man in his 60s who had recovered from COVID-19.

The rearrangement joins TRBV3-1 (or the pseudogene TRBV3-2) to TRBJ2-7, with D maybe TRBD2 (5 bases). Germline V gene lookup returns CDR1 LGHDT and CDR2 YNNKEL (reference sequence). CDR3 length: 14 residues. With 3 bases removed from V and 6 bases from J, the gap between germline ends came to 15 bases. In nucleotides, the CDR3 is TGTGCCAGCAGCCAGGACTTTCGCTTACGCGAGCAGTACTTC. It codes for CASSQDFRLREQYF.

A single count supports this clone. The rearrangement joins TRBV6-2 or TRBV6-3 to TRBJ1-2; 9 bases align to TRBD1. The ends lost 4 bases at V and 6 bases at J; junction bases unmatched: 6. Germline-derived CDR1 and CDR2 are MNHEY and SVGEGT. The CDR3 totals 14 residues. The DNA for the CDR3 is TGTGCCAGCAGTTCCTCCGGGACAGGGAATGGCTACACCTTC. It is translated as CASSSSGTGNGYTF.

A single count supports this clone. This chain joins TRBV4-1 and TRBJ1-2; D gene unclear. The V end was cut by 0 bases, the J end by 2 bases, with 10 bases between. The CDR3 is made up of 15 amino acids. Germline CDR1 and CDR2: MGHRA and YSYEKL. The CDR3 region has the DNA TGCGCCAGCAGCCAAGATACGGTCTTGAACTATGGCTACACCTTC. Protein product: CASSQDTVLNYGYTF.

This rearrangement joins TRBV24-1 to TRBJ2-3; 10 bases match TRBD2. This CDR3 region has 16 residues. V was clipped by 3 bases and J by 8 bases; unmatched bases: 10. Germline V CDR1 and CDR2: KGHDR, SFDVKD. CDR3 sequence (DNA): TGTGCCACCAGTGATCCGACTAGCGGGTGGGGTGGTACGCAGTATTTT. Its protein is CATSDPTSGWGGTQYF.

V and J are TRBV28 and TRBJ1-4; D uncertain. CDR3 length equals 14 residues. The germline V gene encodes CDR1 MDHEN and CDR2 SYDVKM. The V and J ends lost 7 bases and 2 bases respectively, with 11 bases between them. CDR3 protein: CASMVSRTNEKLFF. CDR3 coding DNA: TGTGCCAGCATGGTCTCCCGGACTAATGAAAAACTGTTTTTT.

This chain connects TRBV7-9 to TRBJ1-5; the D gene is possibly TRBD1 (6 bases). Germline V gene lookup returns CDR1 SEHNR and CDR2 FQNEAQ (reference sequence). The CDR3 is made up of 15 amino acids. Deletions cut 5 bases from V and 1 base from J, with 12 bases between. Written as DNA, the CDR3 is TGTGCCAGCAGCCCGGGGGGCCCGAGCAATCAGCCCCAGCATTTT. Protein sequence: CASSPGGPSNQPQHF.

There are a few counts of this clone. The chain carries TRBV10-3 and TRBJ2-3; 9 bases fit TRBD2. Germline trimming cut 5 bases from V and 5 bases from J; bases unmatched to any gene: 8. Germline V lookup: CDR1 ENHRY, CDR2 SYGVKD. The CDR3 length is 15 residues. CDR3 nucleotides: TGTGCCATCAGTACCTTAGCGGGGGTTAGAGATACGCAGTATTTT. Translating it yields CAISTLAGVRDTQYF.

This clone was observed a handful of times. The chain is built from TRBV7-6 and TRBJ1-5, with D unclear. Trimming left V 2 bases short and J 7 bases short, with 12 bases between. In germline, CDR1 is SGHVS, CDR2 FNYEAQ. The CDR3 runs to 14 residues. DNA of the CDR3: TGTGCCAGCAGCTTACGGGGTGGCGAGCAGCCCCAGCATTTT. Protein product: CASSLRGGEQPQHF.

The V and J genes are TRBV2 and TRBJ2-6; TRBD1 matches 8 bases. Germline V lookup: CDR1 SNHLY, CDR2 FYNNEI. The CDR3 loop spans 16 amino acids. The V and J ends lost 9 bases and 0 bases, in that order; junction bases with no gene match: 7. The CDR3 nucleotides read TGTGCCAGTCGGGGACAGGCCCGCTCTGGGGCCAACGTCCTGACTTTC. It specifies CASRGQARSGANVLTF.

The chain employs TRBV6-5 and TRBJ2-1, with D perhaps TRBD2 (5 bases). The V end was cut by 0 bases, the J end by 7 bases, with 7 bases between. CDR3 length: 13 amino acids. CDR1 and CDR2 from the germline V gene are MNHEY and SVGAGI. The CDR3 DNA reads as TGTGCCAGCAGTTACTCGAGGGTTAATGAGCAGTTCTTC. Translating gives CASSYSRVNEQFF.

This clone was recorded once. The chain is built from TRBV28 and TRBJ1-5, with 7 positions matching TRBD1. V was clipped by 7 bases and J by 2 bases; unmatched bases: 5. CDR1 is MDHEN and CDR2 is SYDVKM in the germline V gene. The CDR3 extends over 14 amino acids. The CDR3: CASTSGGGNQPQHF. In nucleotides, the CDR3 is TGTGCCAGCACCTCAGGGGGAGGCAATCAGCCCCAGCATTTT.

The chain joins TRBV9 to TRBJ1-1; D gene uncertain. Germline V gene sequence: CDR1 SGDLS, CDR2 YYNGEE. Trimming removed 5 bases at V and 8 bases at J, with 22 bases between. The CDR3 is 15 residues long. The CDR3 nucleotides read TGTGCCAGCAGGAGGGAGGGTACCGGTTTAAACGAAGCTTTCTTT. This codes for CASRREGTGLNEAFF.

This clone was seen more than once but under ten times. The V and J genes are TRBV5-1 and TRBJ1-3; 7 bases match TRBD1. The V gene end was trimmed by 1 base and the J gene end by 3 bases; junction bases not matched to a gene: 4. Per germline, CDR1 SGHRS and CDR2 YFSETQ. The CDR3 totals 15 residues. The CDR3 DNA follows: TGCGCCAGCAGCTTGCCCCGGGACAGTGGAAACACCATATATTTT. It encodes CASSLPRDSGNTIYF.

This clone was found once. The rearrangement links TRBV7-2 to TRBJ1-4; a possible D gene is TRBD1 (5 bases). This CDR3 contains 16 residues. CDR1 is SGHTA, CDR2 FQGNSA, per germline. V gave up 1 base and J gave up 0 bases, with 9 bases separating them. CDR3 amino acids: CASSLVRGATNEKLFF. In DNA, the CDR3 is TGTGCCAGCAGCTTAGTGCGGGGGGCAACTAATGAAAAACTGTTTTTT.

The gene calls are TRBV5-6 and TRBJ1-4; 7 bases agree with TRBD1. The CDR3 has 16 amino acids. Germline CDR1 SGHDT, CDR2 YYEEEE. V was pared by 1 base and J by 0 bases, with 3 bases of the junction left unmatched. The CDR3: CASSLFGQATNEKLFF. The DNA of the CDR3 is TGTGCCAGCAGCTTGTTCGGACAGGCAACTAATGAAAAACTGTTTTTT. The whole variable domain, remainder taken from reference TRBV5-6 and TRBJ1-4, is DAGVTQSPTHLIKTRGQQVTLRCSPKSGHDTVSWYQQALGQGPQFIFQYYEEEERQRGNFPDRFSGHQFPNYSSELNVNALLLGDSALYLCASSLFGQATNEKLFFGSGTQLSVL.

This clone was seen more than once but under ten times. The genes are TRBV3-1 (or the pseudogene TRBV3-2) and TRBJ1-3; the D gene is possibly TRBD1 (5 bases). Germline V gene data show CDR1 as LGHDT and CDR2 as YNNKEL (reference sequence). This CDR3 has 14 residues. The ends were cut back, 0 bases at V and 11 bases at J, with 14 bases in the middle. DNA of the CDR3: TGTGCCAGCAGCCAAGATGCGGAGGGGAGGGCCATATATTTT. Residues: CASSQDAEGRAIYF.

The CDR3 protein is CASSTEETQYF. The CDR3 nucleotides are TGCGCCAGCAGCACTGAAGAGACCCAGTACTTC. The rearrangement uses TRBV5-1 and TRBJ2-5; D is undetermined. Germline CDR1 SGHRS, CDR2 YFSETQ. V was pared by 4 bases and J by 3 bases, with 4 bases between. The CDR3 is made up of 11 amino acids.

Concerning this clone itself: Other DNA sequences in the sample encode the same CDR3. This CDR3 reads CASSLPGTGVNEKLFF. CDR3 DNA: TGTGCCAGCAGTCTTCCCGGGACAGGGGTTAATGAAAAACTGTTTTTT. V and J are TRBV28 and TRBJ1-4; 10 bases map to TRBD1. Trimming at V came to 5 bases and at J to 4 bases, leaving 7 bases not matched to a gene. The CDR3 is 16 amino acids. Germline values: CDR1 MDHEN, CDR2 SYDVKM.

V usage is TRBV10-3 and J usage is TRBJ2-2; 11 bases map to TRBD1. CDR1 and CDR2 from the germline V gene are ENHRY and SYGVKD. CDR3 length: 16 residues. After removal of 6 bases from V and 5 bases from J, the junction contained 8 bases not matched to a gene. CDR3: CAISKGQGVGTGELFF. In DNA form, the CDR3 reads TGTGCCATCAGCAAGGGACAGGGGGTCGGAACCGGGGAGCTGTTTTTT.

This chain links TRBV11-3 with TRBJ2-1; 7 bases are a match to TRBD2. Germline values: CDR1 SGHNT, CDR2 YENEEA. The CDR3 runs 17 residues. V was clipped by 4 bases and J by 7 bases; unmatched bases: 16. CDR3: CASSSIQGAGNMNEQFF. CDR3 DNA sequence: TGTGCCAGCAGCTCGATCCAAGGAGCGGGGAATATGAATGAGCAGTTCTTC.

CDR3 sequence (DNA): TGTGCCAGTACTCCAACTACAGGGGGCGGGGAGCAGTACTTC. Translating gives CASTPTTGGGEQYF. The chain links TRBV19 to TRBJ2-7, with 9 bases that match TRBD1. The CDR3 is 14 amino acids. Trimming removed 7 bases from V and 7 bases from J; junction bases left unmatched: 11. From germline, CDR1 is LNHDA and CDR2 SQIVND (reference sequence).

This rearrangement joins TRBV15 to TRBJ1-1, with 7 bases identical to TRBD1. After removal of 5 bases from V and 1 base from J, the junction contained 1 base not matched to a gene. CDR3 length: 13 residues. CDR1 is LNHNV, CDR2 YYDKDF, per germline (reference sequence). The CDR3 DNA follows: TGTGCCACCAGCGGACAGGCGAACACTGAAGCTTTCTTT. This translates into CATSGQANTEAFF.

The rearrangement links TRBV5-6 to TRBJ1-2; 12 bases fit TRBD1. The J segment lost 8 bases and the V segment lost 4 bases, leaving 6 bases of the junction unmatched. CDR1 and CDR2 (germline): SGHDT, YYEEEE. The CDR3 runs 14 residues. Here the CDR3 reads CASSPGQGAPGYTF. DNA of the CDR3: TGTGCCAGCAGCCCGGGACAGGGGGCCCCCGGCTACACCTTC.

This chain links TRBV4-1 with TRBJ2-3; 10 bases are shared with TRBD2. Germline V lookup: CDR1 MGHRA, CDR2 YSYEKL. Trimming cost V 6 bases and J 2 bases; bases outside gene matches: 5. This CDR3 is 15 amino acids long. CDR3 sequence (DNA): TGCGCCAGCAGACGTAGCGGGGGGATCACAGATACGCAGTATTTT. Amino acid sequence: CASRRSGGITDTQYF.

This sequence joins TRBV29-1 and TRBJ2-3; TRBD1 might be the D (5 bases). Trimming took 4 bases from V and 4 from J, leaving 12 bases between them. This CDR3 spans 13 amino acids. Germline CDR1 reads SQVTM; CDR2 reads ANQGSEA. CDR3 sequence: CSVAHRNADTQYF. The CDR3 DNA sequence: TGCAGCGTTGCACACAGGAACGCAGATACGCAGTATTTT.

CDR3 region: CASSISGVRSGELFF. The CDR3 DNA reads as TGCGCCAGCAGTATATCGGGAGTTCGATCCGGGGAGCTGTTTTTT. The chain employs TRBV10-2 and TRBJ2-2, with D possibly matching TRBD2 (6 bases). CDR1 and CDR2 from the germline V gene are WSHSY and SAAADI. This CDR3 contains 15 residues. Trimming removed 5 bases from V and 6 bases from J, with 16 bases in between.

CDR3 nucleotide sequence: TGTGCCAGCAGCCAAGATTTGGCGGGAGGTTCGGGAGGCTCCTACGAGCAGTACTTC. It specifies CASSQDLAGGSGGSYEQYF. J is TRBJ2-7 and V is TRBV3-1 (or the pseudogene TRBV3-2); 8 nucleotides agree with TRBD2. This CDR3 has 19 amino acids. Trimming removed 0 bases from V and 0 bases from J; junction bases left unmatched: 13. CDR1 and CDR2 (germline): LGHDT, YNNKEL (reference sequence).

The chain recombines TRBV3-1 (or the pseudogene TRBV3-2) with TRBJ2-5; 9 nucleotides match TRBD1. The germline gives CDR1 LGHDT, CDR2 YNNKEL (reference sequence). The CDR3 spans 15 residues. Losses at the gene ends were 3 bases for V and 5 bases for J; bases not matched to a gene: 7. The CDR3 DNA follows: TGTGCCAGCAGCCATTGGGGGGGGACAGGGGAGACCCAGTACTTC. Translating gives CASSHWGGTGETQYF.

The chain joins TRBV18 to TRBJ2-7; 9 bases map to TRBD1. Germline CDR1 reads KGHSH; CDR2 reads LQKENI. V gave up 3 bases and J gave up 6 bases; unmatched junction bases: 6. The CDR3 sequence is 14 residues long. The CDR3 spells CASSPGTGFGEQYF. The CDR3, as DNA: TGTGCCAGCTCACCCGGGACAGGGTTCGGCGAGCAGTACTTC.